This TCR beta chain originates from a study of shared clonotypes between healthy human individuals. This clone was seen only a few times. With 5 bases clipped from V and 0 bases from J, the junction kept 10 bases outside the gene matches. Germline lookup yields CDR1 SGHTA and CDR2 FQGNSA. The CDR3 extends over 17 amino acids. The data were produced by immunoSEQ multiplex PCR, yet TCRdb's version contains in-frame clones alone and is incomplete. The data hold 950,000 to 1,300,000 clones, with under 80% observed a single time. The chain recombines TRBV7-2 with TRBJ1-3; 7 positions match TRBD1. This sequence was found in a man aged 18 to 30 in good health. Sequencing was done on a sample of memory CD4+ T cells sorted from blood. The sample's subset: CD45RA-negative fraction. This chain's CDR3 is CASSPKPGDSSGNTIYF. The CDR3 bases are TGTGCCAGCAGCCCCAAACCCGGGGACAGCTCTGGAAACACCATATATTTT.